These 28 T cell receptor beta chains share one sample of origin, sequenced in a study of T cell responses to AZD1222 COVID-19 vaccine. Generated by immunoSEQ multiplex PCR, the TCRdb table keeps only in-frame clones and is missing some. The data hold 90,000 to 100,000 clones, with about 88% observed a single time. This sample comprised peripheral blood, obtained 28 days after the second AZD1222 dose. These receptors were obtained from an adult who received the AZD1222 COVID-19 vaccine.

J is TRBJ2-7 and V is TRBV5-1; D gene unclear. Trimming removed 5 bases at V and 2 bases at J, with 14 bases between. CDR1 SGHRS and CDR2 YFSETQ come from the germline V gene. CDR3 length equals 14 residues. The CDR3 loop reads CASSPTSRTYEQYF. The CDR3 nucleotides read TGCGCCAGCAGTCCGACGTCCCGTACCTACGAGCAGTACTTC.

This rearrangement joins TRBV28 to TRBJ1-1; tentatively, D is TRBD1 (5 bases). V dropped 1 base and J dropped 7 bases, with 10 bases sitting between them. This CDR3 has 13 amino acids. Germline-derived CDR1 and CDR2 are MDHEN and SYDVKM. The DNA of the CDR3 is TGTGCCAGCAGTTTATCGGGGACCTTTGAAGCTTTCTTT. Its protein product is CASSLSGTFEAFF. The full variable domain, in which reference TRBV28 and TRBJ1-1 provide the parts outside the CDR3, is DVKVTQSSRYLVKRTGEKVFLECVQDMDHENMFWYRQDPGLGLRLIYFSYDVKMKEKGDIPEGYSVSREKKERFSLILESASTNQTSMYLCASSLSGTFEAFFGQGTRLTVV.

The chain is built from TRBV6-5 and TRBJ2-1, with 7 bases aligning to TRBD2. Germline CDR1 MNHEY, CDR2 SVGAGI. There are 14 residues in the CDR3. The trim removed 2 bases at V and 12 bases at J, leaving 10 bases unmatched. The CDR3: CASSYVPGEGGQFF. Here the CDR3 DNA reads TGTGCCAGCAGTTACGTCCCGGGGGAGGGTGGGCAGTTCTTC.

The chain employs TRBV10-1 and TRBJ2-2, with unresolved D. Germline V gene data show CDR1 as WNHNN and CDR2 as SYGVQD (reference sequence). The CDR3 contains 12 residues. V shed 6 bases and J shed 5 bases, with 7 bases lying between them. In nucleotides, the CDR3 is TGCGCCAGCAGGGGTCTAACCGGGGAGCTGTTTTTT. Translated, it gives CASRGLTGELFF.

The chain carries TRBV2 and TRBJ2-7, with D tentatively TRBD2 (5 bases). CDR1 is SNHLY and CDR2 is FYNNEI in the germline V gene. V gave up 8 bases and J gave up 3 bases, with 14 bases separating them. The CDR3 runs to 13 residues. CDR3 residues: CASAELRDYEQYF. The CDR3 nucleotides are TGTGCCAGCGCCGAGTTACGGGACTACGAGCAGTACTTC.

The chain couples TRBV19 to TRBJ1-5; D is possibly TRBD1 (5 bases). Trimming pared 6 bases from V and 0 bases from J, leaving 15 bases between. This CDR3 has 16 amino acids. From germline, CDR1 is LNHDA and CDR2 SQIVND (reference sequence). CDR3 residues: CASRDQGGYSNQPQHF. DNA of the CDR3: TGTGCCAGTAGAGACCAGGGTGGGTATAGCAATCAGCCCCAGCATTTT.

The rearrangement links TRBV5-1 to TRBJ2-3, with 11 bases lining up with TRBD1. The germline V gene has CDR1 SGHRS and CDR2 YFSETQ. The J segment lost 3 bases and the V segment lost 2 bases, leaving 5 bases of the junction unmatched. The CDR3 totals 16 residues. This CDR3 reads CASSFGQGATTDTQYF. The CDR3 coding sequence is TGCGCCAGCAGCTTCGGACAGGGGGCAACGACAGATACGCAGTATTTT.

The chain carries TRBV9 and TRBJ2-1, with 7 bases aligning to TRBD1. Germline V gene sequence: CDR1 SGDLS, CDR2 YYNGEE. V was pared by 4 bases and J by 2 bases, with 9 bases of the junction left unmatched. The CDR3 has 16 residues. The CDR3 coding sequence is TGTGCCAGCAGCCCATCAAGGGGGCAAACCTACAATGAGCAGTTCTTC. Residues: CASSPSRGQTYNEQFF.

The chain is built from TRBV27 and TRBJ2-2; 10 nucleotides agree with TRBD2. The length of the CDR3 is 18 residues. V gave up 2 bases and J gave up 6 bases; unmatched junction bases: 12. The germline gives CDR1 MNHEY, CDR2 SMNVEV (reference sequence). CDR3 loop: CASSLVGSGRPGAGELFF. As DNA, the CDR3 is TGTGCCAGCAGTTTAGTCGGTAGCGGGAGGCCAGGGGCCGGGGAGCTGTTTTTT.

V is TRBV11-3 and J is TRBJ2-1; D is possibly TRBD2 (5 bases). Germline V lookup: CDR1 SGHNT, CDR2 YENEEA. CDR3 length: 16 residues. V was cut by 5 bases and J by 8 bases, with 22 bases left in between. The CDR3 here is CASSKSLEVNSYEQFF. For the CDR3, the DNA is TGTGCCAGCAGCAAATCGCTGGAGGTGAATTCATATGAGCAGTTCTTC.

The DNA of the CDR3 is TGTGCCAGCAGCTTAGTAGCGGGGGTAAACACCGGGGAGCTGTTTTTT. Its translation: CASSLVAGVNTGELFF. The rearrangement uses TRBV7-2 and TRBJ2-2, with 9 nucleotides matching TRBD2. The V gene end was trimmed by 1 base and the J gene end by 2 bases; junction bases not matched to a gene: 2. The CDR3 spans 16 residues. CDR1 is SGHTA, CDR2 FQGNSA, per germline.

There are a few counts of this clone. This chain uses TRBV29-1 with TRBJ1-1; no clear D gene. The CDR3 loop spans 13 amino acids. Trimming took 4 bases from V and 4 from J, leaving 13 bases between them. Germline V gene data show CDR1 as SQVTM and CDR2 as ANQGSEA. DNA of the CDR3: TGCAGCGTTGGATTTGGGGAGGGCACTGAAGCTTTCTTT. This gives the protein CSVGFGEGTEAFF.

The CDR3 DNA sequence: TGTGCCAGCTCACCCCAGGGAGACACTGAAGCTTTCTTT. It encodes CASSPQGDTEAFF. This chain uses TRBV18 with TRBJ1-1, with D possibly matching TRBD1 (5 bases). The CDR3 is 13 amino acids. Germline V gives CDR1 KGHSH, CDR2 LQKENI. Deletions cut 3 bases from V and 3 bases from J, with 8 bases between.

The chain employs TRBV6-6 and TRBJ2-7; 7 positions agree with TRBD1. This CDR3 has 16 residues. V trimming: 2 bases; J trimming: 5 bases; junction bases outside the gene matches: 12. CDR1 is MNHNY, CDR2 SVGAGI, per germline (reference sequence). The DNA for the CDR3 is TGTGCCAGCAGTTACCGGACAGGTGATTCCCTCGACGAGCAGTACTTC. Its protein is CASSYRTGDSLDEQYF.

V and J are TRBV2 and TRBJ2-7; D is possibly TRBD2 (7 bases). Germline CDR1 is SNHLY and CDR2 is FYNNEI. Trimming left V 11 bases short and J 0 bases short, with 14 bases between. The CDR3 loop spans 13 amino acids. The CDR3 DNA follows: TGTGCCGGAAGGGGGACTAACTCCTACGAGCAGTACTTC. It codes for CAGRGTNSYEQYF.

The chain carries TRBV6-1 and TRBJ2-1; unclear D gene. V lost 3 bases and J lost 6, with 12 bases in between. CDR1 MNHNS and CDR2 SASEGT come from the germline V gene. This CDR3 is 14 amino acids long. Written as DNA, the CDR3 is TGTGCCAGCAGTGAGGAATATTTTGGCAATGAGCAGTTCTTC. Translation gives CASSEEYFGNEQFF.

CDR3 in amino acids: CATSDWGNEQFF. The CDR3 DNA reads as TGTGCCACCAGTGATTGGGGGAATGAGCAGTTCTTC. This chain connects TRBV24-1 to TRBJ2-1, with D tentatively TRBD1 or TRBD2 (5 bases each). The CDR3 spans 12 residues. The germline V gene encodes CDR1 KGHDR and CDR2 SFDVKD. V was trimmed by 2 bases and J by 7 bases, leaving 5 bases between them.

V usage is TRBV5-8 and J usage is TRBJ2-7; tentative D call: TRBD1 (5 bases). The CDR3 contains 12 residues. V lost 3 bases and J lost 6, with 10 bases in between. Germline CDR1 and CDR2: SGHTS and YDEGEE. The CDR3 protein is CASSSYGAEQYF. Written as DNA, the CDR3 is TGTGCCAGCAGCTCATATGGGGCCGAGCAGTACTTC.

The V call is TRBV4-2, the J call TRBJ1-2; no clear D. CDR3 length: 17 residues. V was pared by 2 bases and J by 0 bases, with 16 bases between. CDR1 is LGHNA and CDR2 is YNFKEQ in the germline V gene. This CDR3 reads CASSQMLRGYPNYGYTF. CDR3 sequence (DNA): TGTGCCAGCAGCCAAATGCTGCGAGGCTACCCTAACTATGGCTACACCTTC.

This chain uses TRBV14 with TRBJ2-1; maybe TRBD2 (6 bases). The ends were cut back, 5 bases at V and 4 bases at J, with 18 bases in the middle. CDR3 length: 16 amino acids. Per germline, CDR1 SGHDN and CDR2 FVKESK. The CDR3: CASSSTTGDRYNEQFF. In nucleotides, the CDR3 is TGTGCCAGCAGCTCAACAACGGGGGATAGGTACAATGAGCAGTTCTTC.

CDR3 DNA sequence: TGTGCCAGCAGCCTGGGATTGCCGGGACTTATTCGCTACACCTTC. It encodes CASSLGLPGLIRYTF. The rearrangement uses TRBV5-5 and TRBJ1-2; TRBD1 might be the D (5 bases). Per germline, CDR1 SGHKS and CDR2 YYEKEE (reference sequence). The CDR3 loop spans 15 amino acids. The ends were cut back, 4 bases at V and 9 bases at J, with 22 bases in the middle.

J is TRBJ1-2 and V is TRBV7-9; the D is unclear. Germline V lookup: CDR1 SEHNR, CDR2 FQNEAQ (reference sequence). V dropped 3 bases and J dropped 7 bases, with 18 bases sitting between them. The CDR3 is 15 amino acids. CDR3 region: CASSLDVRWVAGYTF. The CDR3 nucleotides are TGTGCCAGCAGCTTGGATGTCAGATGGGTTGCTGGCTACACCTTC.

The rearrangement uses TRBV5-1 and TRBJ1-1; the match to TRBD1 covers 7 bases. CDR1 is SGHRS and CDR2 is YFSETQ in the germline V gene. CDR3 length: 16 residues. The V segment lost 0 bases and the J segment 4 bases; nucleotides outside the gene matches: 9. CDR3 residues: CASSLGGGGKATEAFF. CDR3 DNA sequence: TGCGCCAGCAGCTTGGGAGGAGGGGGCAAGGCCACTGAAGCTTTCTTT.

This clone was detected only a few times. This chain links TRBV3-1 (or the pseudogene TRBV3-2) with TRBJ1-6; D unclear. Trimming took off 4 bases at V and 15 bases at J, with 13 bases between the two ends. Germline V gene data show CDR1 as LGHDT and CDR2 as YNNKEL (reference sequence). The CDR3 consists of 12 residues. This CDR3 reads CASSRGWAFLHF. DNA of the CDR3: TGTGCCAGCAGCCGAGGGTGGGCTTTCCTCCACTTT.

The CDR3 DNA reads as TGCAGCGTTACCGGGACAGGGACAGTGACCCAGTACTTC. Translation gives CSVTGTGTVTQYF. The J gene is TRBJ2-5, the V gene TRBV29-1, with 9 positions matching TRBD1. The CDR3 totals 13 residues. CDR1 and CDR2 (germline): SQVTM, ANQGSEA. With 5 bases clipped from V and 7 bases from J, the junction kept 8 bases outside the gene matches. Looking up the rest from reference TRBV29-1 and TRBJ2-5 gives the full variable domain: SAVISQKPSRDICQRGTSLTIQCQVDSQVTMMFWYRQQPGQSLTLIATANQGSEATYESGFVIDKFPISRPNLTFSTLTVSNMSPEDSSIYLCSVTGTGTVTQYFGPGTRLLVL.

This chain joins TRBV7-9 and TRBJ2-7; 7 bases are a match to TRBD2. V lost 4 bases to trimming and J lost 0 bases; unmatched junction nucleotides: 3. Germline V gene sequence: CDR1 SEHNR, CDR2 FQNEAQ (reference sequence). The CDR3 sequence is 14 residues long. The CDR3, as DNA: TGTGCCAGCAGCTGGGGCGGGGGCTCCTACGAGCAGTACTTC. As protein: CASSWGGGSYEQYF. The full variable domain, with the rest looked up from reference TRBV7-9 and TRBJ2-7, is DTGVSQNPRHKITKRGQNVTFRCDPISEHNRLYWYRQTLGQGPEFLTYFQNEAQLEKSRLLSDRFSAERPKGSFSTLEIQRTEQGDSAMYLCASSWGGGSYEQYFGPGTRLTVT.

The chain couples TRBV6-5 to TRBJ1-2, with D tentatively TRBD1 (5 bases). Trimming stripped 8 bases from V and 4 bases from J, with 20 bases between. Per the germline V gene, CDR1 is MNHEY and CDR2 is SVGAGI. This CDR3 has 15 residues. DNA of the CDR3: TGTGCCAGCTCCCCAAGTGGGGGAGGGTCCTATGGCTACACCTTC. It codes for CASSPSGGGSYGYTF.

The chain employs TRBV24-1 and TRBJ1-2, with TRBD1 matching 7 bases. After removal of 8 bases from V and 3 bases from J, the junction contained 14 bases not matched to a gene. The V gene's germline CDR1 is KGHDR and CDR2 SFDVKD. The CDR3 loop spans 16 amino acids. The DNA of the CDR3 is TGTGCCACCACCATTTGGGACAGACCGGCTCACTATGGCTACACCTTC. Its protein product is CATTIWDRPAHYGYTF.